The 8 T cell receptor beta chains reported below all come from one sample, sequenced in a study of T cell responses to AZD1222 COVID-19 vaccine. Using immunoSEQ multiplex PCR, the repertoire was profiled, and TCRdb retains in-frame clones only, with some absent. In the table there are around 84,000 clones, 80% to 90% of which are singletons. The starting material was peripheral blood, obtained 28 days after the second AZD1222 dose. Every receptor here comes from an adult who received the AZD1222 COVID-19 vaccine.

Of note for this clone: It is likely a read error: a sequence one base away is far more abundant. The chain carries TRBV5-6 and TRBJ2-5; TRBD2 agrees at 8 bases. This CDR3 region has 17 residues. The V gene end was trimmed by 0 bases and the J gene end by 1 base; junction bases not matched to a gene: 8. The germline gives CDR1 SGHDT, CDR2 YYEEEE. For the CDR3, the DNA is TGTGCCAGCAGCTTGGTGGCGCGGGGGGCCGTCCAAGAGACCCAGTACTTC. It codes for CASSLVARGAVQETQYF.

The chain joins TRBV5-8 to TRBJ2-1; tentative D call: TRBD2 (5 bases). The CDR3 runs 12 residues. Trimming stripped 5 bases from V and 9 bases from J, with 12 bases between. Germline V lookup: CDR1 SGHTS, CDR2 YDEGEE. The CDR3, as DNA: TGTGCCAGCAGTCCCCGGGATATTGAGCAGTTCTTC. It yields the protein CASSPRDIEQFF.

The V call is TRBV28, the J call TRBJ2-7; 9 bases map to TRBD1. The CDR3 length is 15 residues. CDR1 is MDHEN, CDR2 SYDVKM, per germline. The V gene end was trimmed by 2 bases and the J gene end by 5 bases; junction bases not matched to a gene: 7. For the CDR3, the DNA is TGTGCCAGCAGTTTAAGGGGGACAGGGCCCCACGAGCAGTACTTC. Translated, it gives CASSLRGTGPHEQYF.

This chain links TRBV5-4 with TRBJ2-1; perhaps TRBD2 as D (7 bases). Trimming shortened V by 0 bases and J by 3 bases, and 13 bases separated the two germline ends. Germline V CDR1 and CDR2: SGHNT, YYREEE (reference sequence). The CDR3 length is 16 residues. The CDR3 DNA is TGTGCCAGCAGCTTGGACAGGGAGGGAGGCTACAATGAGCAGTTCTTC. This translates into CASSLDREGGYNEQFF.

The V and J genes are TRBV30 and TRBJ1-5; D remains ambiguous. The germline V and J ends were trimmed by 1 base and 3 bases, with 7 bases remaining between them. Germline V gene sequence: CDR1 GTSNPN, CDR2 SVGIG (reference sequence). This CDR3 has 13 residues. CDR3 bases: TGTGCCTGGAGTGATCTGGACAATCAGCCCCAGCATTTT. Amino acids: CAWSDLDNQPQHF.

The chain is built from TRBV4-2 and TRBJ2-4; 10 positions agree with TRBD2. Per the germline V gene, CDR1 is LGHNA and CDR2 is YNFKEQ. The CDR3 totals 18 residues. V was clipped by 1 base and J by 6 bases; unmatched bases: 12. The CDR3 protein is CASSQGQASGGALNIQYF. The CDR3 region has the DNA TGTGCCAGCAGCCAAGGGCAGGCTAGCGGGGGAGCTCTAAACATTCAGTACTTC.

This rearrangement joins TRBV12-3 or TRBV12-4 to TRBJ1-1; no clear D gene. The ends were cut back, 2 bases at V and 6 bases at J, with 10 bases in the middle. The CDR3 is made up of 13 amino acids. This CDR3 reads CASSLRGPAEAFF. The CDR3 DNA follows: TGTGCCAGCAGTTTACGAGGGCCCGCTGAAGCTTTCTTT.

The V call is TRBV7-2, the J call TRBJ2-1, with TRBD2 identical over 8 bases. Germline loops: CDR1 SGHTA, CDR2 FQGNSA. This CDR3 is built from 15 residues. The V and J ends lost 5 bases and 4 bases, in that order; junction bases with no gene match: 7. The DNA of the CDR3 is TGTGCCAGCAGCCCCCTCGCGGGGGGATACAATGAGCAGTTCTTC. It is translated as CASSPLAGGYNEQFF.